The text below deals with one T cell receptor (beta chain). These data are taken from a study of shared clonotypes between healthy human individuals. At the level of the study: There were three CD4 naive, three CD4 memory, two CD8 naive and one CD8 memory plates per donor.

CDR1 is SGHTA and CDR2 is FQGNSA in the germline V gene. The CDR3 is made up of 14 amino acids. Trimming left V 4 bases short and J 3 bases short, with 12 bases between. Profiling relied on immunoSEQ multiplex PCR, and the TCRdb table lists in-frame clones only, not all of them. The table includes approximately 940,000 clones, approximately 76% detected once. The chain recombines TRBV7-2 with TRBJ1-1; D is possibly TRBD1 (5 bases). Source material: memory CD4+ T cells sorted from blood. The subset was: CD45RA-negative fraction. This sequence was found in a man aged 18 to 30 in good health. This CDR3 reads CASSSAGTYTEAFF. CDR3 nucleotide sequence: TGTGCCAGCAGCTCAGCCGGGACCTACACTGAAGCTTTCTTT. The entire variable domain, with the rest obtained from reference TRBV7-2 and TRBJ1-1, is as follows: GAGVSQSPSNKVTEKGKDVELRCDPISGHTALYWYRQSLGQGLEFLIYFQGNSAPDKSGLPSDRFSAERTGGSVSTLTIQRTQQEDSAVYLCASSSAGTYTEAFFGQGTRLTVV.